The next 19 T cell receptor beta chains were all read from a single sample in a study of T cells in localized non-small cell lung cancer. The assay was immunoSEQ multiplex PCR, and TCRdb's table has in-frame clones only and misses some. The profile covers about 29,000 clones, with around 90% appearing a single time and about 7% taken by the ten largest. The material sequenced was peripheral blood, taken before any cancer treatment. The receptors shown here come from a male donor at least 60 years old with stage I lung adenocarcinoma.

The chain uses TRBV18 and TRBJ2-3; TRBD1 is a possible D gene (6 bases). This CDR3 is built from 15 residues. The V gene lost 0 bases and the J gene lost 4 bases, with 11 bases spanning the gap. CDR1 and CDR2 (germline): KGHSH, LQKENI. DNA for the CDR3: TGTGCCAGCTCACCACCTTTACAGGGCTCAGATACGCAGTATTTT. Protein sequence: CASSPPLQGSDTQYF.

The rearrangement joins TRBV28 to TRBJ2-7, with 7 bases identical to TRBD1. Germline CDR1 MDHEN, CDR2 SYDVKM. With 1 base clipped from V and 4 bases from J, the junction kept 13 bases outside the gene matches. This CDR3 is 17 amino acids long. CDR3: CASSLSPWTGRGYEQYF. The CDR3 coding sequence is TGTGCCAGCAGTTTATCCCCTTGGACAGGCCGCGGATACGAGCAGTACTTC.

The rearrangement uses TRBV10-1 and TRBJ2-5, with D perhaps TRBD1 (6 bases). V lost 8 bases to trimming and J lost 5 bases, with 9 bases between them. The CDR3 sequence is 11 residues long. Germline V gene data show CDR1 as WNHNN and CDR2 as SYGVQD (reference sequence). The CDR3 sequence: CASSTGETQYF. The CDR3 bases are TGCGCCAGCTCCACAGGGGAGACCCAGTACTTC.

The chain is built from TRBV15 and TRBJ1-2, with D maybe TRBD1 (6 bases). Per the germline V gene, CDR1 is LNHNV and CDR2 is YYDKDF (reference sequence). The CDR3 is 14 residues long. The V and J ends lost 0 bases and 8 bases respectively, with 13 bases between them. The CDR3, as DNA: TGTGCCACCAGCAGAGACAGGGGAGCTGACGGCTACACCTTC. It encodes CATSRDRGADGYTF.

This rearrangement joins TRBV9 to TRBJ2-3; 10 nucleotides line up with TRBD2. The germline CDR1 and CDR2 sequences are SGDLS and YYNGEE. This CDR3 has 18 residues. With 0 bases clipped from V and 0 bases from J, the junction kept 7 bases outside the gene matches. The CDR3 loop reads CASSVDPAGGLSTDTQYF. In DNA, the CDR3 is TGTGCCAGCAGCGTAGACCCAGCGGGGGGGCTGAGCACAGATACGCAGTATTTT.

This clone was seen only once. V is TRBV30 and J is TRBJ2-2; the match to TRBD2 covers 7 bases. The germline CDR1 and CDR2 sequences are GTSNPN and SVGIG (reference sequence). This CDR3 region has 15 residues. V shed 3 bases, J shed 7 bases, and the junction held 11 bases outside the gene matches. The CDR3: CAWSTESSGGGELFF. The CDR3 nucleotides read TGTGCCTGGAGCACAGAATCTAGCGGCGGCGGGGAGCTGTTTTTT.

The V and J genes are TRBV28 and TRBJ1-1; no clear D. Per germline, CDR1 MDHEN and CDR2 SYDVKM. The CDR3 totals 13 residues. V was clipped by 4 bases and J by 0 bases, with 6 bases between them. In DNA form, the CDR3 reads TGTGCCAGCAGTTCCTCAGTGAACACTGAAGCTTTCTTT. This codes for CASSSSVNTEAFF.

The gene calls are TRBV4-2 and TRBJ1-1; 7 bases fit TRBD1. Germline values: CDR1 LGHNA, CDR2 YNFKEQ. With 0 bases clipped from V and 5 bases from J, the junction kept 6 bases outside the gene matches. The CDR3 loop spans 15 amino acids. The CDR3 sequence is CASSQDTGENTEAFF. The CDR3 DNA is TGTGCCAGCAGCCAAGATACAGGGGAAAATACTGAAGCTTTCTTT.

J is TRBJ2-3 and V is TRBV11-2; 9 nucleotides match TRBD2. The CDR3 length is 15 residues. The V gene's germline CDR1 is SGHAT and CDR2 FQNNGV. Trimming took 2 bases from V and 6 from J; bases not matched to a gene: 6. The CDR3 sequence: CASSLRLAGLDTQYF. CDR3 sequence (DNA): TGTGCCAGCAGCTTACGGCTAGCGGGGTTGGATACGCAGTATTTT. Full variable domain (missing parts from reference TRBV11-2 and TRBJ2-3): EAGVAQSPRYKIIEKRQSVAFWCNPISGHATLYWYQQILGQGPKLLIQFQNNGVVDDSQLPKDRFSAERLKGVDSTLKIQPAKLEDSAVYLCASSLRLAGLDTQYFGPGTRLTVL.

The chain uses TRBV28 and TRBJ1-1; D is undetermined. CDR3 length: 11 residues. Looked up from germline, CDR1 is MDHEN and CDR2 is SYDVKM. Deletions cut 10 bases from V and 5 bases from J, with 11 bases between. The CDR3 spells CATHRGTEAFF. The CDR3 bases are TGTGCCACCCACCGAGGGACTGAAGCTTTCTTT.

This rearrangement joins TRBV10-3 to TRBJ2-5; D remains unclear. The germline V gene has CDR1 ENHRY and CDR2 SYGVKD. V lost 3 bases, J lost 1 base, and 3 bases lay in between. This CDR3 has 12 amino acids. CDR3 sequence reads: CAISEVQETQYF. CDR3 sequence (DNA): TGTGCCATCAGTGAAGTCCAAGAGACCCAGTACTTC.

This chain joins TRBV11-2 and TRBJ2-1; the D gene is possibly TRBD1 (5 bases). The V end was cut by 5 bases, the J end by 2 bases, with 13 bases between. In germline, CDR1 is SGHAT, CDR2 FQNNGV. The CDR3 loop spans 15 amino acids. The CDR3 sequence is CASSGAAGAYNEQFF. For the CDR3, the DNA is TGTGCCAGCAGCGGGGCCGCCGGCGCCTACAATGAGCAGTTCTTC.

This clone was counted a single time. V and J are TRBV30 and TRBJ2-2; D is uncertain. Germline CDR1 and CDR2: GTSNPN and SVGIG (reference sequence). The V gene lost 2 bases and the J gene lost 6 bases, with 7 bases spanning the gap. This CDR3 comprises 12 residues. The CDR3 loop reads CAWSHLSGELFF. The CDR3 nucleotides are TGTGCCTGGAGTCACCTTTCCGGGGAGCTGTTTTTT.

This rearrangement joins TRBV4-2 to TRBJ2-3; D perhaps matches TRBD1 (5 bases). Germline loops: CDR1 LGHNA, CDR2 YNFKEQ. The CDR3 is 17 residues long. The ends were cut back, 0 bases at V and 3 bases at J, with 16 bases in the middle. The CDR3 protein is CASSQDLEGVGTDTQYF. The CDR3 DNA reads TGTGCCAGCAGCCAAGATCTTGAAGGGGTTGGGACAGATACGCAGTATTTT.

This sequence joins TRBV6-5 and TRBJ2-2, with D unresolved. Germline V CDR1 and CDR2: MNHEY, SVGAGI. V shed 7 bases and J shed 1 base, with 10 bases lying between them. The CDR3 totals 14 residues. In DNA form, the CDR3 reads TGTGCCAGCACCGAGAACAGGAACACCGGGGAGCTGTTTTTT. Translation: CASTENRNTGELFF.

The CDR3 spells CASSPTSGGGTGELFF. CDR3 nucleotide sequence: TGTGCCAGCAGCCCGACTAGCGGGGGAGGCACCGGGGAGCTGTTTTTT. J is TRBJ2-2 and V is TRBV4-2; 12 bases match TRBD2. The CDR3 contains 16 residues. Losses at the gene ends were 4 bases for V and 4 bases for J; bases not matched to a gene: 4. CDR1 and CDR2 from the germline V gene are LGHNA and YNFKEQ.

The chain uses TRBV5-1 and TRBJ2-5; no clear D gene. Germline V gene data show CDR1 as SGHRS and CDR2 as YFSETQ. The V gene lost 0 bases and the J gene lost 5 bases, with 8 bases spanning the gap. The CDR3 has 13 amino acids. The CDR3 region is CASSLVPAETQYF. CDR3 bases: TGCGCCAGCAGCTTGGTCCCCGCGGAGACCCAGTACTTC. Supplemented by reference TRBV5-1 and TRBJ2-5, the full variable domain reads KAGVTQTPRYLIKTRGQQVTLSCSPISGHRSVSWYQQTPGQGLQFLFEYFSETQRNKGNFPGRFSGRQFSNSRSEMNVSTLELGDSALYLCASSLVPAETQYFGPGTRLLVL.

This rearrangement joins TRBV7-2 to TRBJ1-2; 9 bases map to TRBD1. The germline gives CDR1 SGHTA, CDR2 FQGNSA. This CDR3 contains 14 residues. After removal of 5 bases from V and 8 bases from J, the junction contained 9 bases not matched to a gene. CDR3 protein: CASSLGTGLSGYTF. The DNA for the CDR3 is TGTGCCAGCAGCCTCGGGACAGGGTTGAGCGGCTACACCTTC. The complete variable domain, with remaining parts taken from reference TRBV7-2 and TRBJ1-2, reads GAGVSQSPSNKVTEKGKDVELRCDPISGHTALYWYRQSLGQGLEFLIYFQGNSAPDKSGLPSDRFSAERTGGSVSTLTIQRTQQEDSAVYLCASSLGTGLSGYTFGSGTRLTVV.

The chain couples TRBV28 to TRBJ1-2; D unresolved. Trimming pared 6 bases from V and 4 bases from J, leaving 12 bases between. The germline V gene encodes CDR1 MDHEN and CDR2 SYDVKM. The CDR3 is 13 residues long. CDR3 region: CASRLDGLYGYTF. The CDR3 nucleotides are TGTGCCAGCAGATTGGACGGACTCTATGGCTACACCTTC.